This T cell receptor beta chain came from a study of T cell responses to AZD1222 COVID-19 vaccine. A note on this clone: Its antigen is undetermined.

TCRdb's table, derived via immunoSEQ multiplex PCR, lists solely in-frame clones and lacks some. The sample includes 150,000 to 200,000 clones, around 92% of them seen just once. CDR3 length equals 12 residues. Germline loops: CDR1 LNHDA, CDR2 SQIVND (reference sequence). After removal of 4 bases from V and 9 bases from J, the junction contained 5 bases not matched to a gene. Notes on the study in general: Spike-specific TCR breadth and depth both grew after two AZD1222 doses. Females made up more of the donors, who were largely white British, and clonal diversity may have come out too low.

The genes are TRBV19 and TRBJ1-1, with 7 positions matching TRBD1. The TCR comes from an adult in good health. Material: peripheral blood, obtained on day 0 of AZD1222 vaccination. CDR3 nucleotide sequence: TGTGCCAGTAGTAACACAGGGGATCAAGCTTTCTTT. Its translation is CASSNTGDQAFF. Full variable domain (missing parts from reference TRBV19 and TRBJ1-1): DGGITQSPKYLFRKEGQNVTLSCEQNLNHDAMYWYRQDPGQGLRLIYYSQIVNDFQKGDIAEGYSVSREKKESFPLTVTSAQKNPTAFYLCASSNTGDQAFFGQGTRLTVV.